These 4 T cell receptor beta chains originate from one sample sequenced in a study of T cells after yellow fever vaccination. From the 5' RACE reads, TCRdb called clonotypes with MiXCR, one entry per CDR3 protein. This sample has a few hundred thousand distinct CDR3 sequences, with about 4% found just once. This material consisted of PBMCs, taken 5 days after the yellow fever booster vaccination. The receptor source for this set is a man younger than 30 who received the YFV17D yellow fever vaccine.

This clonotype was recorded many times. This chain links TRBV5-1 with TRBJ2-7; no clear D. Germline V gene lookup returns CDR1 SGHRS and CDR2 YFSETQ. Trimming took off 2 bases at V and 4 bases at J, with 10 bases between the two ends. CDR3 length: 13 residues. The CDR3 reads CASSLTGPYEQYF. The CDR3 DNA reads as TGCGCCAGCAGCTTAACCGGGCCTTACGAGCAGTACTTC.

This clonotype was recorded at least ten times. The chain recombines TRBV12-3 or TRBV12-4 with TRBJ2-3; D is uncertain. Trimming pared 6 bases from V and 2 bases from J, leaving 9 bases between. The CDR3 is 13 amino acids. CDR3 nucleotide sequence: TGTGCCAGCAGCCTCTCGGCCACAGATACGCAGTATTTT. It codes for CASSLSATDTQYF.

This clonotype was seen more than once but under ten times. V is TRBV12-3 or TRBV12-4 and J is TRBJ2-2; possibly TRBD2 for D (5 bases). V lost 7 bases to trimming and J lost 1 base, with 13 bases between them. This CDR3 contains 15 residues. In DNA form, the CDR3 reads TGTGCCAGCACCAAGAGGAGGATGAACACCGGGGAGCTGTTTTTT. Translation gives CASTKRRMNTGELFF.

The sample holds a few counts of this clonotype. The chain is built from TRBV4-1 and TRBJ1-6; D is unclear. In germline, CDR1 is MGHRA, CDR2 YSYEKL. Trimming left V 4 bases short and J 0 bases short, with 10 bases between. This CDR3 is built from 16 residues. The CDR3 protein is CASSPLTSSYNSPLHF. The CDR3 nucleotides are TGCGCCAGCAGCCCCCTTACAAGCTCCTATAATTCACCCCTCCACTTT.